This T cell receptor (beta chain) appears in the sequencing data of a study of cytomegalovirus exposure and HLA in healthy donors. Study findings and constraints: Among TCR sequences, most were rare, though some public TCRs appeared in many donors. TCR beta chain V- and J-gene trimming was linked, in a later analysis, to a missense variant in DCLRE1C.

Unrecorded immune exposure was likely among donors, who were nominally healthy when sampled. CDR1 is SGHAT and CDR2 is FQNNGV in the germline V gene. The CDR3 has 15 residues. V was clipped by 1 base and J by 3 bases; unmatched bases: 5. With 60 Vbeta and 13 Jbeta primers, the PCR was carried out. Produced via immunoSEQ multiplex PCR; TCRdb's table is partial and in-frame only. The sample consists of 200,000 to 250,000 clones, more than 65% of them appearing once. A word on this clone: Its specificity is unknown.

The source of this sequence is a man between 45 and 60 years old in good health and CMV-seronegative. The sequencing input was PBMCs. This chain uses TRBV11-2 with TRBJ2-7; TRBD1 matches 8 bases. The CDR3 reads CASSLVSGGFYEQYF. As DNA, the CDR3 is TGTGCCAGCAGCTTAGTGTCAGGGGGCTTCTACGAGCAGTACTTC.